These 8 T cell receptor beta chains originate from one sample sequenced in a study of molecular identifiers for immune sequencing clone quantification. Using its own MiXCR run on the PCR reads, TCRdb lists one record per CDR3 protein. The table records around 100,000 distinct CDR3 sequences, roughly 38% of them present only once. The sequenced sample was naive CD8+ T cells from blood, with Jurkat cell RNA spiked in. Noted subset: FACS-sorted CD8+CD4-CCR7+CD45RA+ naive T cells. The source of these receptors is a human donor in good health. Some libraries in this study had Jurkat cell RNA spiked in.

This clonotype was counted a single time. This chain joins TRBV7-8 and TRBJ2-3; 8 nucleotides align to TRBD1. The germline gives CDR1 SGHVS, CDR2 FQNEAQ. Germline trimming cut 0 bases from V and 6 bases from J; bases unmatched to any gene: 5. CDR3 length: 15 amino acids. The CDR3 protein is CASSLAGTGSDTQYF. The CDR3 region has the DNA TGTGCCAGCAGCTTAGCTGGGACAGGCTCCGATACGCAGTATTTT.

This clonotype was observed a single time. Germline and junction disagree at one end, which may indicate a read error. CDR3 sequence reads: CASSPLRWGTAGQGKEPQYF. Here the CDR3 DNA reads TGTGCCAGCAGCCCCCTCCGCTGGGGAACAGCCGGACAGGGAAAAGAGCCCCAGTACTTC. The chain employs TRBV28 and TRBJ2-5, with TRBD1 identical over 8 bases. The CDR3 has 20 residues. Germline CDR1 is MDHEN and CDR2 is SYDVKM.

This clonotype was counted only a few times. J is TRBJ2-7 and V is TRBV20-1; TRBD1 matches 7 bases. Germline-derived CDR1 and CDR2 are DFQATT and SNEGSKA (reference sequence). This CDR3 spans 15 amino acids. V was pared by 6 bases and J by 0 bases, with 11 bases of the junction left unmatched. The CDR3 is CSASHPDRLSYEQYF. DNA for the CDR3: TGCAGTGCAAGTCATCCGGACAGGCTCTCCTACGAGCAGTACTTC.

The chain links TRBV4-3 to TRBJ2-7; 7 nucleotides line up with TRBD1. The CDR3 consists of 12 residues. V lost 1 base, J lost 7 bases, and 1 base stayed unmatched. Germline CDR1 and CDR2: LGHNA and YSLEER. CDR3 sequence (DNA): TGCGCCAGCAGCCAAGGGACAGGAGAGCAGTACTTC. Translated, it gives CASSQGTGEQYF.

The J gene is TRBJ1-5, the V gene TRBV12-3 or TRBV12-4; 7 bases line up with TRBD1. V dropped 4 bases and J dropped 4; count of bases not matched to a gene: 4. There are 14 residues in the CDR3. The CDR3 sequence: CASSYTGVNQPQHF. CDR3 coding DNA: TGTGCCAGCAGTTACACAGGGGTGAATCAGCCCCAGCATTTT.

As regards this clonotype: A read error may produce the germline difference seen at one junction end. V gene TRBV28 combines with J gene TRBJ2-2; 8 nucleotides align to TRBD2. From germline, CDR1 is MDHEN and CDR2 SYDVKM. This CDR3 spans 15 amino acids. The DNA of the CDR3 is TGTGCCAGCTATTCATCAGCGGGAGTCACCGGGGAGCTGATTTTT. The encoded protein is CASYSSAGVTGELIF.

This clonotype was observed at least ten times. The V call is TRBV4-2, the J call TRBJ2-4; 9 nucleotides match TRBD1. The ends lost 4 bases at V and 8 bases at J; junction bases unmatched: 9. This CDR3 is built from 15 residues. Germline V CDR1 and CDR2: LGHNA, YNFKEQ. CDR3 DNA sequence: TGTGCCAGCAGCCCAGAGGACAGGGGTTCTGACATTCAGTACTTC. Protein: CASSPEDRGSDIQYF.

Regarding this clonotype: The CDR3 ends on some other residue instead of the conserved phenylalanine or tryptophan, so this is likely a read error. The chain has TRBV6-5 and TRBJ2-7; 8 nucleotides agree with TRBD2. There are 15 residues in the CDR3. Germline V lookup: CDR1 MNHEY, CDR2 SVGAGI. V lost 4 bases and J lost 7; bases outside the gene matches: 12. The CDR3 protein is CASSFSASGLREQYI. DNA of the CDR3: TGTGCCAGCAGTTTCTCGGCTAGCGGGCTAAGGGAGCAGTACATC.